This TCR beta chain was captured by sequencing in a study of Graves' ophthalmopathy and Graves' hyperthyroidism. Study summary: Stable hyperthyroidism meant no progression to ophthalmopathy within 18 months of follow-up.

From germline, CDR1 is LNHNV and CDR2 YYDKDF (reference sequence). V lost 9 bases, J lost 4 bases, and 16 bases lay in between. The CDR3 covers 14 residues. This clonotype was observed many times. Its target is not known. RNA transcripts were the template, and TCR beta CDR3 regions were amplified from them. The workflow started with a first-round RT-PCR run with HTBI primers and then moved on to a second-round multiplex PCR. TCRdb analysed the multiplex PCR reads with MiXCR anew, one entry per CDR3 protein. Of over a million distinct CDR3 sequences in the sample, less than 45% were seen once. The study's findings and limits: Stable hyperthyroidism and ophthalmopathy were told apart by a 13-signature model, which achieved roughly 90% sensitivity and 81.08% specificity. Appearing in blood as well were most expanded thyroid clonotypes above 0.001 frequency.

Uncontrolled infections, pregnancy, lactation or other autoimmune diseases led to patient exclusion. The V call is TRBV15, the J call TRBJ1-5, with a tentative D call TRBD1 (5 bases). The sequenced material came from peripheral blood or thyroid tissue (not recorded which). The clonotype was recovered from an adult man with Graves' hyperthyroidism. The CDR3 loop is CATGARVVNQPQHF. CDR3 DNA: TGTGCCACGGGCGCCAGGGTGGTTAATCAGCCCCAGCATTTT. The full variable domain, with the rest looked up from reference TRBV15 and TRBJ1-5, is DAMVIQNPRYQVTQFGKPVTLSCSQTLNHNVMYWYQQKSSQAPKLLFHYYDKDFNNEADTPDNFQSRRPNTSFCFLDIRSPGLGDTAMYLCATGARVVNQPQHFGDGTRLSIL.